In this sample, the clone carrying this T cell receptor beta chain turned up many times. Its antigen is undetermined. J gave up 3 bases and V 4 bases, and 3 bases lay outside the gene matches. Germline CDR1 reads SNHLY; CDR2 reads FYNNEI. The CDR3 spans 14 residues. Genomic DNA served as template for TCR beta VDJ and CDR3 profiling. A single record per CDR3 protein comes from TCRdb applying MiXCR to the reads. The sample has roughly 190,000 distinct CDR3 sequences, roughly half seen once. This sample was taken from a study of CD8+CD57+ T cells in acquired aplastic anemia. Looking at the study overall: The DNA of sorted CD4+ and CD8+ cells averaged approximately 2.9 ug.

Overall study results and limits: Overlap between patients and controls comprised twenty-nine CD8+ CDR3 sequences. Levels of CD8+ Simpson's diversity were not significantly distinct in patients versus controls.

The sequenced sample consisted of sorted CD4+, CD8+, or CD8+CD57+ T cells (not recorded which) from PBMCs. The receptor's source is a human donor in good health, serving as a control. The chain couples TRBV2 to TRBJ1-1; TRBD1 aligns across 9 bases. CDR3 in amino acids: CASSVQGAYTEAFF. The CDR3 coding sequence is TGTGCCAGCAGTGTACAGGGGGCGTACACTGAAGCTTTCTTT.